This TCR beta chain was observed in a study of human T cells and chemical hapten exposure (dated by TCRdb to the early 2020s). Study-wide context: For sensitization, 2% DPC in acetone was applied to a roughly 2 cm by roughly 2 cm area of upper inner arm skin. Throughout the approximately 24-week study period, patients were also given weekly therapeutic DPC doses on the scalp. Patch testing was performed on the upper back with Finn chambers containing 0.01% DPC, and the patch tests were scored after 6 days according to International Contact Dermatitis Research Group standards. Most of the patients in the cohort were female, and the cohort covered alopecia areata with under or over 50% scalp involvement, alopecia totalis and alopecia universalis. Libraries were pooled for sequencing, and variation in per-sample TCR yields was attributed mainly to small differences in library volumes within the pool. In alopecia patients, the study followed how the peripheral blood TCR repertoire changed in vivo over primary and secondary sensitization to diphenylcyclopropenone (DPC), a hapten. Blood samples were taken from patients before sensitization (week 0) and at 2, 6 and about 24 weeks after DPC sensitization. Twenty-nine alopecia patients provided blood for TCR sequencing at one to four time points (pre-sensitization, 2, 6 and 24 weeks). The research as a whole found: Alopecia, a presumed autoimmune disease, was present in all patients, so the immune response of the patients might differ from that of healthy individuals. DPC sensitization did not change how many TCRs were above 1 in 1000 frequency, and no evidence was found of alterations in global repertoire structure. A positive correlation was found between the number of PT1 expanded TCRs and patch test score, with significance reached at thresholds 8, 16 and 32 but not 4. Compared with pre-sensitization or healthy control sets, expanded TCRs formed significantly more large CDR3 similarity clusters, which is consistent with antigen-driven responses. Repeated subsampling changed both the strength of the expansion versus patch-test correlation and the threshold at which the correlation became significant.

The label giving this sample's time point can be read as: pre-sensitization, week 0. In light of the paper, this sample's treatment or condition label describes: therapeutic diphenylcyclopropenone sensitization with weekly scalp DPC. At every patch-test visit, the blood draw took place before the patch test was put on. Patients were eligible if aged 18 to 70, diagnosed with alopecia and judged suitable for DPC therapy, and pregnant patients were excluded. Total RNA was extracted from unfractionated whole blood collected in Tempus Blood RNA tubes. Library creation used RACE. TCRdb records NextSeq 500 as the sequencer. During library preparation, unique molecular identifiers were attached to individual cDNA molecules so that TCRs could be counted in a quantitative, reproducible way. For every blood RNA sample, sequencing covered both the TCR alpha and TCR beta chains. Per the original workflow: Samples had a median of around 92,000 TCRs, with a range from roughly 20,000 to 690,600. The Decombinator software suite was used to annotate V, J and CDR3 in the TCR reads. Every sample was subsampled to the same number of TCRs (28,000) for the PS versus PT1 abundance plots. TCRs were defined as expanded if absent before sensitization and observed at least eight times at the 2-week time point. Using fastp trimming at Q25 and MiXCR clonotype assembly, TCRdb reanalyzed the public sequencing data and kept in-frame beta chains. Rows with one shared CDR3 protein collapse into an entry with the most common genes and DNA. These V and J calls rely on TCRdb rather than the paper's analysis. In all, the sample holds more than 70,000 distinct CDR3 sequences, and approximately 9% of those were seen once. The ten top clones hold 2.5% to 3% of the sample.

Inclusive of the bounding cysteine and phenylalanine, the CDR3 is 18 residues long. The read is trimmed to its CDR3 DNA, 54 bases read in frame from base 1. Via the germline V gene, CDR1 is SGHDN and CDR2 FVKESK. V drops 1 base and J drops 0 bases, leaving 17 bases in between. This clonotype was counted ten times or more. Its antigen is currently not known. No base qualities exist here, and no much larger clone lies one base off it. This chain is built from TRBV14 and TRBJ2-3; D gene: possibly TRBD1, on 6 matching bases. This TCR was recovered from a man in his forties with alopecia areata. Some clones in this sample may be carry-over from other donors' samples. The sequences come from whole blood, collected in connection with sensitization to the hapten diphenylcyclopropenone (DPC). The nucleotides are TGTGCCAGCAGCCAAGGACGGCAGGGGAAAACTAGCACAGATACGCAGTATTTT. It codes for CASSQGRQGKTSTDTQYF.